The TCR beta chain under discussion was sequenced for a study of shared clonotypes between healthy human individuals. A CD45RA+ naive subset and a CD45RA-negative memory subset were split from CD4+ cells. Repertoires were generated with immunoSEQ multiplex PCR, while TCRdb's copy carries only in-frame clones and drops some. The sample consists of around 1.4 million clones, about 98.5% of them appearing once. Germline V gene lookup returns CDR1 SGHRS and CDR2 YFSETQ. The CDR3 contains 16 residues. Trimming took 4 bases from V and 1 from J, leaving 16 bases between them. This chain connects TRBV5-1 to TRBJ2-3; D is perhaps TRBD2 (6 bases). The sequenced sample consisted of naive CD4+ T cells sorted from blood. Subset denoted: CD45RA+ positively selected. The TCR comes from a man aged 30 to 39 in good health. CDR3 DNA: TGCGCCAGCAGCCCGGGACTGACTCAACGCACAGATACGCAGTATTTT. Translating gives CASSPGLTQRTDTQYF.